This TCR beta chain was sequenced in a study of OX40 agonist ivuxolimab in advanced cancers. Study findings and constraints: CD4+ and CD8+ T cells in blood underwent clonal expansion by week 6 at 0.1 to 3.0 mg/kg.

This table comes from immunoSEQ multiplex PCR, and its TCRdb copy is limited to in-frame clones, with some not included. The sample consists of around 72,000 clones, roughly nine tenths of them appearing once. The table lists this clone with a count of one. Antigen: not known. The CDR3 extends over 17 amino acids. Germline CDR1 SGDLS, CDR2 YYNGEE. After removal of 6 bases from V and 0 bases from J, the junction contained 9 bases not matched to a gene. Sequenced material: CD4+ or CD8+ T cells sorted from blood, taken in a trial of the OX40 agonist ivuxolimab. The receptor was isolated from an adult with an advanced solid tumor such as melanoma, head and neck, liver or kidney cancer. The rearrangement links TRBV9 to TRBJ2-1; 10 bases line up with TRBD2. The DNA of the CDR3 is TGTGCCAGCAAGGGGCAGCCTAGCGGGAGCTCCTACAATGAGCAGTTCTTC. Translating gives CASKGQPSGSSYNEQFF.